This TCR beta chain originates from a study of blood T cells in healthy people across ages. Across the study: Per two T cells, about one barcoded beta molecule was captured through template switching.

Then a second PCR, running roughly 7 to 11 cycles, was carried out with a sample-barcoded 5' primer and a J-beta primer mix. Each cDNA molecule received a tag from a template-switch adaptor that had 12 random nucleotides. TCRdb recomputed calls from the 5' RACE reads with MiXCR, one row per CDR3 protein. The sample comprises around 800,000 distinct CDR3 sequences, roughly 24% of which are singletons, and roughly 3.1% rests with the top ten. Germline values: CDR1 SGHTA, CDR2 FQGNSA. V dropped 5 bases and J dropped 3 bases, with 8 bases sitting between them. The CDR3 extends over 13 amino acids. The same sample was also studied in work on T cells of mothers and their children.

The genes are TRBV7-2 and TRBJ1-5, with no clear D. This receptor was obtained from a boy aged 5-17 years in good health. What was sequenced was blood. The CDR3 sequence: CASSQDPNQPQHF. CDR3 bases: TGTGCCAGCAGCCAGGACCCCAATCAGCCCCAGCATTTT. Complete variable domain (other parts from reference TRBV7-2 and TRBJ1-5): GAGVSQSPSNKVTEKGKDVELRCDPISGHTALYWYRQSLGQGLEFLIYFQGNSAPDKSGLPSDRFSAERTGGSVSTLTIQRTQQEDSAVYLCASSQDPNQPQHFGDGTRLSIL.